This T cell receptor (beta chain) was recovered during a study of T cells in Graves' hyperthyroidism and ophthalmopathy. The authors deemed Graves' hyperthyroidism stable absent ophthalmopathy progression within 18 months. Hyperthyroidism, newly diagnosed and lasting under 2 months, affected patients aged 18 to 65. Diagnosis rested on symptoms, serum thyroxine and TRAb, thyroid ultrasound, and orbital computed tomography. Amplification of TCR beta CDR3 regions used RNA as the template. First-round RT-PCR with HTBI primers amplified the TCR CDR3 region. TCRdb ran MiXCR on the multiplex PCR reads and lists one entry per CDR3 protein. The data contain around 690,000 distinct CDR3 sequences, roughly a sixth of them singletons. CDR3 length: 15 residues. Trimming took 8 bases from V and 3 from J, leaving 20 bases between them. CDR1 is SQVTM, CDR2 ANQGSEA, per germline. Study findings and constraints: The model made its ophthalmopathy prediction, and onset followed a median about 6.8 months later.

A few counts support this clonotype. What it recognizes is unknown. This TCR came from a man aged 45-60 years with Graves' hyperthyroidism. The rearrangement links TRBV29-1 to TRBJ2-1, with D perhaps matching TRBD1 or TRBD2 (5 bases each). Input material: blood. The CDR3 nucleotides read TGCAGCTCCTCCGGGACCACAAACTTCTACAATGAGCAGTTCTTC. Amino acid sequence: CSSSGTTNFYNEQFF.